These 25 T cell receptor beta chains originate from one sample sequenced in a study of blood T cells in healthy people across ages. With a J-beta primer mix and a sample-barcoded 5' primer, a second PCR ran about 7 to 12 cycles. MiXCR, run by TCRdb on the 5' RACE reads, gives a single entry per CDR3 protein. This table has 1.8 million or so distinct CDR3 sequences, about two fifths appearing once. Sequenced material: blood. These receptor sequences come from a human donor in good health.

This clonotype was observed a few times. The chain has TRBV25-1 and TRBJ2-5; 7 bases agree with TRBD1. Judging by the DNA end, TRBJ2-7 fits better; the J call may be wrong. This CDR3 is built from 14 residues. Germline values: CDR1 MGHDK, CDR2 SYGVNS. Written as DNA, the CDR3 is TGTGCCAGCAGCCGTAGGGACAGTATAATCGAGCAGTACTTC. Translation: CASSRRDSIIEQYF.

The CDR3 sequence: CASGIRDRGHGYTF. DNA of the CDR3: TGTGCCAGTGGGATCCGGGACAGGGGGCATGGCTACACCTTC. The gene calls are TRBV19 and TRBJ1-2; 12 nucleotides match TRBD1. Trimming removed 8 bases from V and 6 bases from J; junction bases left unmatched: 7. CDR1 is LNHDA and CDR2 is SQIVND in the germline V gene (reference sequence). The CDR3 runs to 14 residues.

This rearrangement joins TRBV2 to TRBJ2-5, with TRBD1 matching 7 bases. Germline CDR1 reads SNHLY; CDR2 reads FYNNEI. Losses at the gene ends were 6 bases for V and 1 base for J; bases not matched to a gene: 8. The length of the CDR3 is 15 residues. Here the CDR3 reads CASSESTGVQETQYF. As DNA, the CDR3 is TGTGCCAGCAGCGAGTCAACAGGGGTCCAAGAGACCCAGTACTTC.

The chain combines TRBV6-5 with TRBJ2-7; 8 bases are a match to TRBD2. The CDR3 is 15 residues long. J lost 2 bases, V lost 6 bases, and 9 bases had no gene match. Germline V lookup: CDR1 MNHEY, CDR2 SVGAGI. CDR3: CASRVSGELPYEQYF. In DNA, the CDR3 is TGTGCCAGCAGAGTTAGCGGGGAGCTTCCCTACGAGCAGTACTTC.

This clonotype turned up a few times. The V call is TRBV12-3 or TRBV12-4, the J call TRBJ1-2; a weak D match, TRBD1 (6 bases). This CDR3 spans 14 amino acids. V shed 5 bases and J shed 2 bases, with 12 bases lying between them. The chain's CDR3 is CASSPQRGNYGYTF. The CDR3 DNA sequence: TGTGCCAGCAGTCCCCAGAGGGGGAACTATGGCTACACCTTC.

This chain links TRBV7-2 with TRBJ1-3, with 7 bases fitting TRBD1. This CDR3 has 16 amino acids. The germline CDR1 and CDR2 sequences are SGHTA and FQGNSA. V trimming: 4 bases; J trimming: 1 base; junction bases outside the gene matches: 7. CDR3 nucleotides: TGTGCCAGCAGCTCGAGACAGGGTGGGTCTGGAAACACCATATATTTT. It encodes CASSSRQGGSGNTIYF. Based on the CDR3 plus reference TRBV7-2 and TRBJ1-3, the full variable domain is GAGVSQSPSNKVTEKGKDVELRCDPISGHTALYWYRQSLGQGLEFLIYFQGNSAPDKSGLPSDRFSAERTGGSVSTLTIQRTQQEDSAVYLCASSSRQGGSGNTIYFGEGSWLTVV.

The V and J genes are TRBV3-1 and TRBJ2-3; TRBD2 aligns across 9 bases. V lost 5 bases, J lost 7 bases, and 10 bases stayed unmatched. The CDR3 is 15 amino acids. Germline V gene data show CDR1 as LGHDT and CDR2 as YNNKEL (reference sequence). The CDR3 DNA sequence: TGTGCCAGCAGCTCCCGGACTAGCGATGTGAATACGCAGTATTTT. Protein: CASSSRTSDVNTQYF.

The V and J genes are TRBV6-5 and TRBJ1-4; D is undetermined. The CDR3 contains 18 residues. The V end lost 0 bases, the J end lost 0 bases, and 14 bases lay between the germline ends. Germline V lookup: CDR1 MNHEY, CDR2 SVGAGI. The DNA of the CDR3 is TGTGCCAGCAGTTACTCCGTTTGGCAGGAAACAACTAATGAAAAACTGTTTTTT. Residues: CASSYSVWQETTNEKLFF.

The rearrangement uses TRBV20-1 and TRBJ2-3; TRBD1 is a possible D gene (5 bases). The CDR3 runs 13 residues. V was shortened by 0 bases and J by 7 bases, with 11 bases between the two germline ends. CDR1 and CDR2 (germline): DFQATT, SNEGSKA (reference sequence). CDR3 sequence: CSARDHRGHTQYF. CDR3 DNA: TGCAGTGCTAGAGATCATAGGGGCCATACGCAGTATTTT.

V is TRBV6-5 and J is TRBJ2-4, with D possibly TRBD2 on 6 matching bases. The J call may be mistaken, given a closer DNA end match to TRBJ2-5. This CDR3 comprises 16 residues. Germline V CDR1 and CDR2: MNHEY, SVGAGI. The CDR3 nucleotides read TGTGCCAGCAGTTACTCGAGTAGGGGAGGCGTGGGGACCCAGTACTTC. Translated, it gives CASSYSSRGGVGTQYF.

This sequence joins TRBV20-1 and TRBJ2-1, with D perhaps TRBD1 or TRBD2 (5 bases each). Trimming cost V 5 bases and J 10 bases, with 18 bases left between them. The CDR3 has 13 amino acids. CDR1 and CDR2 from the germline V gene are DFQATT and SNEGSKA (reference sequence). For the CDR3, the DNA is TGCAGTGCTTCCGGGACCCCGTCTCGGGAGCAGTTCTTC. Amino acid sequence: CSASGTPSREQFF.

J is TRBJ2-1 and V is TRBV5-5; 9 bases map to TRBD1. Germline loops: CDR1 SGHKS, CDR2 YYEKEE (reference sequence). The CDR3 is 12 residues long. V lost 0 bases and J lost 12; bases outside the gene matches: 1. The CDR3 loop reads CASSLVTGGQFF. The CDR3 DNA is TGTGCCAGCAGCTTGGTGACAGGGGGGCAGTTCTTC. Variable domain in full (rest from reference TRBV5-5 and TRBJ2-1): DAGVTQSPTHLIKTRGQQVTLRCSPISGHKSVSWYQQVLGQGPQFIFQYYEKEERGRGNFPDRFSARQFPNYSSELNVNALLLGDSALYLCASSLVTGGQFFGPGTRLTVL.

The rearrangement links TRBV27 to TRBJ1-1; D is uncertain. CDR3 length: 14 residues. Germline-derived CDR1 and CDR2 are MNHEY and SMNVEV (reference sequence). V was pared by 5 bases and J by 6 bases, with 16 bases between. The DNA for the CDR3 is TGTGCCAGCAGTCTCTTCGGCGAGGGCCCTGAAGCTTTCTTT. Translating gives CASSLFGEGPEAFF.

This chain joins TRBV9 and TRBJ1-2, with D uncertain. The CDR3 totals 14 residues. Germline CDR1 is SGDLS and CDR2 is YYNGEE. V was trimmed by 2 bases and J by 4 bases, leaving 12 bases between them. The CDR3, as DNA: TGTGCCAGCAGCGTCGGCAGCTCCTTCTATGGCTACACCTTC. Translating it yields CASSVGSSFYGYTF.

This clonotype was recorded a few times. This chain connects TRBV29-1 to TRBJ2-5, with 12 bases identical to TRBD2. Germline CDR1 is SQVTM and CDR2 is ANQGSEA. The CDR3 consists of 13 residues. Germline trimming cut 7 bases from V and 5 bases from J; bases unmatched to any gene: 5. This chain's CDR3 is CSARTSGDETQYF. The CDR3 region has the DNA TGCAGCGCCCGGACTAGCGGGGACGAGACCCAGTACTTC. The full variable domain, in which reference TRBV29-1 and TRBJ2-5 provide the parts outside the CDR3, is SAVISQKPSRDICQRGTSLTIQCQVDSQVTMMFWYRQQPGQSLTLIATANQGSEATYESGFVIDKFPISRPNLTFSTLTVSNMSPEDSSIYLCSARTSGDETQYFGPGTRLLVL.

The CDR3 loop is CASSWSSGGNTDTQYF. The DNA for the CDR3 is TGTGCCAGCAGTTGGTCTAGCGGGGGAAACACAGATACGCAGTATTTT. This chain joins TRBV6-2 or TRBV6-3 and TRBJ2-3, with TRBD2 matching 10 bases. V trimming: 4 bases; J trimming: 2 bases; junction bases outside the gene matches: 6. The V gene's germline CDR1 is MNHEY and CDR2 SVGEGT. This CDR3 is 16 amino acids long.

This clonotype was counted at least ten times. The chain has TRBV5-1 and TRBJ2-5; D might be TRBD1 or TRBD2, each matching 5 bases. Per the germline V gene, CDR1 is SGHRS and CDR2 is YFSETQ. Trimming cost V 4 bases and J 6 bases, with 7 bases left between them. This CDR3 is built from 11 residues. DNA of the CDR3: TGCGCCAGCAGCGGGACCCAGACCCAGTACTTC. It specifies CASSGTQTQYF.

V is TRBV6-6 and J is TRBJ2-1, with D uncertain. The germline V gene encodes CDR1 MNHNY and CDR2 SVGAGI (reference sequence). The CDR3 has 14 amino acids. The V end was cut by 6 bases, the J end by 9 bases, with 18 bases between. The CDR3 DNA sequence: TGTGCCAGCAGCCCCCCCCATGGGCCCTCTGAGCAGTTCTTC. It codes for CASSPPHGPSEQFF.

CDR3 region: CASSPSRESDTQYF. CDR3 coding DNA: TGTGCCAGCAGCCCGTCAAGGGAGTCTGATACGCAGTATTTT. The chain joins TRBV4-2 to TRBJ2-3, with D possibly TRBD2 on 5 matching bases. The CDR3 totals 14 residues. Per germline, CDR1 LGHNA and CDR2 YNFKEQ. Between the trimmed V and J ends, which lost 4 bases and 6 bases, there was a span of 14 bases.

This clonotype turned up a few times. The gene calls are TRBV27 and TRBJ1-2; TRBD1 matches 7 bases. CDR1 and CDR2 (germline): MNHEY, SMNVEV (reference sequence). This CDR3 has 16 amino acids. Trimming cost V 3 bases and J 4 bases; bases outside gene matches: 11. DNA of the CDR3: TGTGCCAGCAGTTTCGACCACAGGGGATCGGCCTATGGCTACACCTTC. As protein: CASSFDHRGSAYGYTF.

V usage is TRBV12-3 or TRBV12-4 and J usage is TRBJ1-1, with D possibly being TRBD1 (6 bases). V lost 5 bases and J lost 4, with 17 bases in between. The CDR3 has 15 residues. The CDR3 coding sequence is TGTGCCAGCAGTAGAGGACAGATCAAGGGCACTGAAGCTTTCTTT. Amino acids: CASSRGQIKGTEAFF.

This clonotype was observed at least ten times. The junction differs from germline at one of its ends, possibly a read error. The rearrangement uses TRBV6-2 or TRBV6-3 and TRBJ2-6; D is perhaps TRBD1 (6 bases). Per the germline V gene, CDR1 is MNHEY and CDR2 is SVGEGT. The CDR3 has 15 amino acids. The chain's CDR3 is CASSYTGSGANVLTF. The CDR3 DNA reads TGCGCCAGCAGCTACACAGGGTCAGGGGCCAACGTCCTGACTTTC.

Comment on this clonotype: A read error may account for a junction end that differs from germline. The chain is built from TRBV10-3 and TRBJ2-7, with 9 bases lining up with TRBD1. CDR1 and CDR2 from the germline V gene are ENHRY and SYGVKD. The CDR3 loop spans 16 amino acids. The DNA of the CDR3 is TGTGTCATCAGTGATCTTGACAGGGGGAGCGACAATGAGCAGTACTTC. Translation: CVISDLDRGSDNEQYF.

The chain has TRBV11-3 and TRBJ2-1; 9 bases map to TRBD1. V lost 8 bases to trimming and J lost 7 bases; unmatched junction nucleotides: 6. This CDR3 has 13 residues. CDR1 SGHNT and CDR2 YENEEA come from the germline V gene. CDR3 protein: CASEDRGLNEQFF. The CDR3 bases are TGTGCCAGCGAGGACAGGGGCCTGAATGAGCAGTTCTTC.

The chain uses TRBV7-9 and TRBJ1-1; no reliable D call. The length of the CDR3 is 14 residues. Germline loops: CDR1 SEHNR, CDR2 FQNEAQ (reference sequence). Deletions cut 5 bases from V and 1 base from J, with 11 bases between. CDR3 DNA sequence: TGTGCCAGCAGCGGCCCCGGGAGGAACACTGAAGCTTTCTTT. Its protein product is CASSGPGRNTEAFF.